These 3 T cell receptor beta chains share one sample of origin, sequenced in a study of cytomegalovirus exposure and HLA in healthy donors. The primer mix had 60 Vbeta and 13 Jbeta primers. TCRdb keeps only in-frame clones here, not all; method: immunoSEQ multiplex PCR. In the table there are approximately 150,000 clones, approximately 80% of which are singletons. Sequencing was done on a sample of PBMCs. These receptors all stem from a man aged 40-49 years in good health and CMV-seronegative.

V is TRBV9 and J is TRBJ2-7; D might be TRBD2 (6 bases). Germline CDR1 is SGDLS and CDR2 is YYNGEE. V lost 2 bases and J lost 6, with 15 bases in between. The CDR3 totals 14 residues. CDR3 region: CASSVGGSDSEQYF. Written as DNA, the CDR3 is TGTGCCAGCAGCGTTGGGGGGAGCGACTCCGAGCAGTACTTC.

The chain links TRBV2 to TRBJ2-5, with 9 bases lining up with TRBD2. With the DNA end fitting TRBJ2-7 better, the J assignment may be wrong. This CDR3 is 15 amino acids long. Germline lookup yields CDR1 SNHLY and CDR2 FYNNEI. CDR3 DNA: TGTGCCAGCACCCGCGGGAGGGTAGGCTCCTACGAGCAGTACTTC. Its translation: CASTRGRVGSYEQYF.

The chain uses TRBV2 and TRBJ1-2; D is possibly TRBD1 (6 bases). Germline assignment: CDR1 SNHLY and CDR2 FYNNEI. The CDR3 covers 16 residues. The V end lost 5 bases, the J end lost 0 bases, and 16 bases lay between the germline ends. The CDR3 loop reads CASSPRTEKANYGYTF. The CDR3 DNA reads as TGTGCCAGCAGTCCCAGGACAGAAAAAGCTAACTATGGCTACACCTTC.